These T cell receptor beta chains were read from a single sample in a study of B cell selection in AIRE deficiency. This table comes from immunoSEQ multiplex PCR, and its TCRdb copy is limited to in-frame clones, with some not included. The data hold about 21,000 clones, with 97% observed a single time. The specimen sequenced was conventional CD4+ T cells sorted from PBMCs. Receptors originate from a human donor with AIRE deficiency. The CDR3 runs from the conserved cysteine through the conserved F or W. D genes are given only for firm matches. Expanded clones are given a class, and other clones once, few, many or no size at all.

d_call: NA; v_call: TRBV5-6; clone_size: NA; j_call: TRBJ2-2; cdr3_aa: CASSLGPRQGLDGELFF; cdr3_nt: TGTGCCAGCAGCTTGGGGCCCCGGCAGGGGTTGGACGGGGAGCTGTTTTTT
d_call: NA; v_call: TRBV27; clone_size: NA; j_call: TRBJ2-1; cdr3_aa: CALTPGTRSSYNEQFF; cdr3_nt: TGTGCCCTTACCCCCGGGACACGAAGCTCCTACAATGAGCAGTTCTTC
d_call: NA; v_call: TRBV2; clone_size: NA; j_call: TRBJ1-1; cdr3_aa: CASSEEGSLNTEAFF; cdr3_nt: TGTGCCAGCAGTGAGGAGGGGTCTTTGAACACTGAAGCTTTCTTT
d_call: NA; v_call: TRBV15; clone_size: NA; j_call: TRBJ2-3; cdr3_aa: CATSRDLRGRNTQYF; cdr3_nt: TGTGCCACCAGCAGAGATCTTAGGGGACGCAATACGCAGTATTTT
d_call: NA; v_call: TRBV7-2; clone_size: NA; j_call: TRBJ2-5; cdr3_aa: CASSLDSKETQYF; cdr3_nt: TGTGCCAGCAGCTTAGACAGCAAAGAGACCCAGTACTTC
d_call: NA; v_call: TRBV7-3; clone_size: once; j_call: TRBJ2-3; cdr3_aa: CASSLGGTDTQYF; cdr3_nt: TGTGCCAGCAGCCTAGGGGGAACAGATACGCAGTATTTT
d_call: TRBD1; v_call: TRBV30; clone_size: NA; j_call: TRBJ1-4; cdr3_aa: CAWSGTGNEKLFF; cdr3_nt: TGTGCCTGGAGCGGGACAGGGAACGAAAAACTGTTTTTT
d_call: TRBD1; v_call: TRBV15; clone_size: NA; j_call: TRBJ2-7; cdr3_aa: CATSRDRDNEQYF; cdr3_nt: TGTGCCACCAGCAGGGACAGGGACAACGAGCAGTACTTC
d_call: NA; v_call: TRBV7-6; clone_size: NA; j_call: TRBJ1-1; cdr3_aa: CASSLVEAFF; cdr3_nt: TGTGCCAGCAGCTTAGTTGAAGCTTTCTTT
d_call: NA; v_call: TRBV6-6; clone_size: NA; j_call: TRBJ2-1; cdr3_aa: CASRGYRPNEQFF; cdr3_nt: TGTGCCAGCAGAGGGTACAGGCCCAATGAGCAGTTCTTC
d_call: TRBD2; v_call: TRBV18; clone_size: NA; j_call: TRBJ2-5; cdr3_aa: CASSFSLAGDETQYF; cdr3_nt: TGTGCCAGCTCATTTTCCCTAGCGGGAGACGAGACCCAGTACTTC
d_call: NA; v_call: TRBV6-6; clone_size: NA; j_call: TRBJ1-2; cdr3_aa: CASSPDSNYGYTF; cdr3_nt: TGTGCCAGCAGCCCCGACAGTAACTATGGCTACACCTTC
d_call: NA; v_call: TRBV2; clone_size: NA; j_call: TRBJ2-1; cdr3_aa: CASSEVTPNEQFF; cdr3_nt: TGTGCCAGCAGTGAAGTGACTCCCAATGAGCAGTTCTTC
d_call: NA; v_call: TRBV27; clone_size: NA; j_call: TRBJ1-5; cdr3_aa: CASSLSFAQPQHF; cdr3_nt: TGTGCCAGCAGTTTATCTTTCGCGCAGCCCCAGCATTTT
d_call: NA; v_call: TRBV28; clone_size: NA; j_call: TRBJ2-3; cdr3_aa: CASSLGGQGRDTQYF; cdr3_nt: TGTGCCAGCAGTTTAGGTGGTCAGGGGCGAGATACGCAGTATTTT
d_call: TRBD1; v_call: TRBV5-1; clone_size: NA; j_call: TRBJ2-7; cdr3_aa: CASSGTGTGDEQYF; cdr3_nt: TGCGCCAGCAGCGGTACCGGGACAGGGGACGAGCAGTACTTC
d_call: TRBD2; v_call: TRBV5-4; clone_size: NA; j_call: TRBJ2-7; cdr3_aa: CASSLLLAGSYEQYF; cdr3_nt: TGTGCCAGCAGCTTGCTACTAGCGGGCTCCTACGAGCAGTACTTC
d_call: NA; v_call: TRBV7-3; clone_size: NA; j_call: TRBJ2-1; cdr3_aa: CASSFGGLYNEQFF; cdr3_nt: TGTGCCAGCAGCTTTGGGGGTCTTTACAATGAGCAGTTCTTC
d_call: TRBD1; v_call: TRBV7-8; clone_size: once; j_call: TRBJ2-2; cdr3_aa: CASSLFLGQGNTGELFF; cdr3_nt: TGTGCCAGCAGCTTATTCCTTGGACAGGGGAACACCGGGGAGCTGTTTTTT
d_call: NA; v_call: TRBV6-4; clone_size: NA; j_call: TRBJ2-1; cdr3_aa: CASSDFAGGLGEQFF; cdr3_nt: TGTGCCAGCAGTGACTTTGCAGGGGGGTTAGGTGAGCAGTTCTTC
d_call: TRBD2; v_call: TRBV12-5; clone_size: NA; j_call: TRBJ2-3; cdr3_aa: CASGSGTSGTTDTQYF; cdr3_nt: TGTGCTAGTGGTTCAGGGACTAGCGGGACCACAGATACGCAGTATTTT
d_call: NA; v_call: TRBV7-2; clone_size: NA; j_call: TRBJ2-6; cdr3_aa: CASSLARQSTRFSGANVLTF; cdr3_nt: TGTGCCAGCAGCTTAGCGAGACAATCGACTAGATTCTCTGGGGCCAACGTCCTGACTTTC
d_call: TRBD1; v_call: TRBV6-6; clone_size: NA; j_call: TRBJ1-2; cdr3_aa: CASSLPGQGDGYTF; cdr3_nt: TGTGCCAGCAGTTTACCGGGACAGGGCGATGGCTACACCTTC
d_call: TRBD1; v_call: TRBV5-8; clone_size: NA; j_call: TRBJ1-3; cdr3_aa: CASSLPDRGNTIYF; cdr3_nt: TGTGCCAGCAGCTTGCCGGACAGGGGAAACACCATATATTTT
d_call: NA; v_call: TRBV5-1; clone_size: NA; j_call: TRBJ2-5; cdr3_aa: CASSKDPQETQYF; cdr3_nt: TGCGCCAGCAGTAAAGACCCACAAGAGACCCAGTACTTC
d_call: NA; v_call: TRBV28; clone_size: once; j_call: TRBJ2-3; cdr3_aa: CASAQSTDTQYF; cdr3_nt: TGTGCCAGCGCACAGAGCACAGATACGCAGTATTTT
d_call: TRBD2; v_call: TRBV28; clone_size: NA; j_call: TRBJ2-1; cdr3_aa: CASRLAGEAYNEQFF; cdr3_nt: TGTGCCAGCAGGCTAGCGGGAGAAGCTTACAATGAGCAGTTCTTC
d_call: NA; v_call: TRBV7-8; clone_size: NA; j_call: TRBJ2-7; cdr3_aa: CASSLGESHYEQYF; cdr3_nt: TGTGCCAGCAGCTTAGGGGAGAGTCACTACGAGCAGTACTTC
d_call: NA; v_call: TRBV6-6; clone_size: NA; j_call: TRBJ2-7; cdr3_aa: CASSSHATYEQYF; cdr3_nt: TGTGCCAGCAGTTCTCACGCCACCTACGAGCAGTACTTC
d_call: TRBD1; v_call: TRBV30; clone_size: NA; j_call: TRBJ1-4; cdr3_aa: CACGTGNNEKLFF; cdr3_nt: TGTGCCTGCGGGACAGGAAATAATGAAAAACTGTTTTTT
d_call: NA; v_call: TRBV4-3; clone_size: NA; j_call: TRBJ2-2; cdr3_aa: CASSDLRGPGGRTGELFF; cdr3_nt: TGCGCCAGCAGCGATCTGCGGGGCCCAGGGGGACGCACCGGGGAGCTGTTTTTT
d_call: NA; v_call: TRBV27; clone_size: NA; j_call: TRBJ2-7; cdr3_aa: CASSFVAGSTYEQYF; cdr3_nt: TGTGCCAGCAGTTTTGTGGCGGGATCGACCTACGAGCAGTACTTC
d_call: NA; v_call: TRBV10-3; clone_size: NA; j_call: TRBJ2-7; cdr3_aa: CAISESASLIYEQYF; cdr3_nt: TGTGCCATCAGTGAGTCGGCATCCCTGATCTACGAGCAGTACTTC